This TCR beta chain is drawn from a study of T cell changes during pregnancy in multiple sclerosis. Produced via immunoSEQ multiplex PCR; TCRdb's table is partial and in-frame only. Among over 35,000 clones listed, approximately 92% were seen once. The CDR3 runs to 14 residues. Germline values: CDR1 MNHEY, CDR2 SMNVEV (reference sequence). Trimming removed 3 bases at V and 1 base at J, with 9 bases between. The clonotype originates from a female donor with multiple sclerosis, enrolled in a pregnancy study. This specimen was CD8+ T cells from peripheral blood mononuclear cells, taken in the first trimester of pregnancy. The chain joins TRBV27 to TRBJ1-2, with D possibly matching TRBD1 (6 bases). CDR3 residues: CASSLQGLNYGYTF. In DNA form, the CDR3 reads TGTGCCAGCAGTTTGCAGGGGCTTAACTATGGCTACACCTTC.